Each of the 18 T cell receptor beta chains below was sequenced from the same sample in a study of blood T cell repertoires in COVID-19. Generated by immunoSEQ multiplex PCR, the TCRdb table keeps only in-frame clones and is missing some. In the table there are approximately 450,000 clones, around 90% of which are singletons. The sample consisted of PBMCs or T cells enriched from blood (not recorded which). These TCRs come from a woman younger than 30 with acute COVID-19.

The chain joins TRBV5-6 to TRBJ1-5; TRBD1 is a possible D gene (5 bases). The CDR3 extends over 15 amino acids. Germline lookup yields CDR1 SGHDT and CDR2 YYEEEE. With 4 bases removed from V and 1 base from J, the gap between germline ends came to 12 bases. CDR3 amino acids: CASSVLRGSNQPQHF. Written as DNA, the CDR3 is TGTGCCAGCAGCGTTTTGCGGGGCAGCAATCAGCCCCAGCATTTT. Using reference TRBV5-6 and TRBJ1-5 for the parts outside the CDR3, the full variable domain is DAGVTQSPTHLIKTRGQQVTLRCSPKSGHDTVSWYQQALGQGPQFIFQYYEEEERQRGNFPDRFSGHQFPNYSSELNVNALLLGDSALYLCASSVLRGSNQPQHFGDGTRLSIL.

This chain joins TRBV5-1 and TRBJ2-2; possibly TRBD1 for D (6 bases). CDR3 length: 15 amino acids. Germline V gene sequence: CDR1 SGHRS, CDR2 YFSETQ. With 2 bases removed from V and 3 bases from J, the gap between germline ends came to 11 bases. CDR3 bases: TGCGCCAGCAGCTTACAGGGAGCGGACACCGGGGAGCTGTTTTTT. Protein sequence: CASSLQGADTGELFF.

This clone was found once. The chain has TRBV5-1 and TRBJ1-2; the D gene is possibly TRBD1 (5 bases). Looked up from germline, CDR1 is SGHRS and CDR2 is YFSETQ. This CDR3 has 13 amino acids. V dropped 4 bases and J dropped 8 bases, with 15 bases sitting between them. Here the CDR3 reads CASSLGQGLGYTF. The CDR3 DNA reads TGCGCCAGCAGCCTCGGACAAGGCTTAGGCTACACCTTC.

The chain uses TRBV19 and TRBJ2-2, with a tentative D call TRBD2 (5 bases). The CDR3 is 13 residues long. V was trimmed by 3 bases and J by 7 bases, leaving 9 bases between them. In germline, CDR1 is LNHDA, CDR2 SQIVND (reference sequence). DNA of the CDR3: TGTGCCAGTAGTATTTTTCGGGGCGGGGAGCTGTTTTTT. It codes for CASSIFRGGELFF.

V and J are TRBV29-1 and TRBJ2-7, with D perhaps TRBD1 (6 bases). With 5 bases removed from V and 2 bases from J, the gap between germline ends came to 13 bases. Looked up from germline, CDR1 is SQVTM and CDR2 is ANQGSEA. The CDR3 is made up of 13 amino acids. The CDR3 here is CSVRQANPYEQYF. In DNA form, the CDR3 reads TGCAGCGTTAGACAGGCGAATCCCTACGAGCAGTACTTC.

The chain recombines TRBV2 with TRBJ1-5, with no clear D. CDR1 is SNHLY and CDR2 is FYNNEI in the germline V gene. Trimming removed 1 base from V and 7 bases from J, with 11 bases in between. The CDR3 covers 14 residues. The CDR3 DNA follows: TGTGCCAGCAGTGAAGAAGGGAGGGTCCAGCCCCAGCATTTT. Amino acid sequence: CASSEEGRVQPQHF.

This chain connects TRBV6-5 to TRBJ2-6; D possibly corresponds to TRBD1 (5 bases). There are 13 residues in the CDR3. CDR1 is MNHEY and CDR2 is SVGAGI in the germline V gene. V lost 10 bases, J lost 13 bases, and 20 bases lay in between. CDR3 in amino acids: CATMDDSLRVLTF. The DNA for the CDR3 is TGTGCCACCATGGACGACAGCCTCCGTGTCCTGACTTTC.

The chain employs TRBV28 and TRBJ2-7; 10 nucleotides line up with TRBD2. Germline V gene data show CDR1 as MDHEN and CDR2 as SYDVKM. V trimming: 6 bases; J trimming: 3 bases; junction bases outside the gene matches: 14. The CDR3 contains 17 residues. This CDR3 is CASRTQLPSGRNYEQYF. Written as DNA, the CDR3 is TGTGCCAGCAGAACCCAACTCCCTAGCGGGAGAAACTACGAGCAGTACTTC.

The chain links TRBV4-2 to TRBJ1-1; the D gene is possibly TRBD1 (6 bases). Germline CDR1 is LGHNA and CDR2 is YNFKEQ. The length of the CDR3 is 18 residues. Trimming took off 0 bases at V and 1 base at J, with 18 bases between the two ends. CDR3 sequence: CASSQDWKTGHKNTEAFF. The CDR3 DNA is TGTGCCAGCAGCCAAGATTGGAAGACAGGCCACAAGAACACTGAAGCTTTCTTT.

V is TRBV3-1 (or the pseudogene TRBV3-2) and J is TRBJ2-7; 10 nucleotides line up with TRBD1. The CDR3 runs 14 residues. J lost 5 bases, V lost 3 bases, and 4 bases had no gene match. The germline V gene encodes CDR1 LGHDT and CDR2 YNNKEL (reference sequence). Written as DNA, the CDR3 is TGTGCCAGCAGCCACCGGACAGGGGGGCACGAGCAGTACTTC. Its protein product is CASSHRTGGHEQYF.

This chain uses TRBV5-4 with TRBJ2-1, with D perhaps TRBD2 (5 bases). Per germline, CDR1 SGHNT and CDR2 YYREEE (reference sequence). The germline V and J ends were trimmed by 8 bases and 8 bases, with 14 bases remaining between them. CDR3 size: 12 residues. CDR3 sequence: CASRPTGDEQFF. In DNA, the CDR3 is TGTGCCAGTAGACCCACCGGGGATGAGCAGTTCTTC.

The chain links TRBV5-1 to TRBJ1-4; 10 bases are shared with TRBD1. J lost 11 bases, V lost 3 bases, and 7 bases had no gene match. CDR1 and CDR2 (germline): SGHRS, YFSETQ. The CDR3 totals 14 residues. The CDR3, as DNA: TGCGCCAGCAGCTCCCCCGGGACAGGGGCGAAACTGTTTTTT. It specifies CASSSPGTGAKLFF.

The gene calls are TRBV19 and TRBJ1-2; a weak D match, TRBD1 (5 bases). Looked up from germline, CDR1 is LNHDA and CDR2 is SQIVND (reference sequence). V was shortened by 4 bases and J by 7 bases, with 19 bases between the two germline ends. This CDR3 is built from 15 residues. The CDR3: CASSTSSLQGGGYTF. The CDR3 DNA reads TGTGCCAGTAGTACGAGTTCACTCCAGGGTGGTGGCTACACCTTC.

The chain links TRBV6-4 to TRBJ2-1, with TRBD2 matching 14 bases. Germline V gene lookup returns CDR1 MRHNA and CDR2 SNTAGT. V gave up 3 bases and J gave up 8 bases; unmatched junction bases: 3. The CDR3 loop spans 15 amino acids. In DNA, the CDR3 is TGTGCCAGCAGTGAGGGACTAGCGGGAGCCCATGAGCAGTTCTTC. Translation gives CASSEGLAGAHEQFF.

This chain links TRBV7-2 with TRBJ1-1, with no clear D. CDR1 and CDR2 (germline): SGHTA, FQGNSA. V was shortened by 1 base and J by 8 bases, with 8 bases between the two germline ends. The CDR3 spans 12 residues. The CDR3 nucleotides read TGTGCCAGCAGCTTAGGGGTGGAGGAAGCTTTCTTT. It codes for CASSLGVEEAFF. Supplemented by reference TRBV7-2 and TRBJ1-1, the full variable domain reads GAGVSQSPSNKVTEKGKDVELRCDPISGHTALYWYRQSLGQGLEFLIYFQGNSAPDKSGLPSDRFSAERTGGSVSTLTIQRTQQEDSAVYLCASSLGVEEAFFGQGTRLTVV.

The chain employs TRBV15 and TRBJ2-3; 10 bases align to TRBD2. The CDR3 consists of 15 residues. Germline CDR1 is LNHNV and CDR2 is YYDKDF (reference sequence). The ends lost 6 bases at V and 1 base at J; junction bases unmatched: 4. CDR3 amino acids: CATRIGTSGTDTQYF. DNA of the CDR3: TGTGCCACCAGAATCGGGACTAGCGGCACAGATACGCAGTATTTT.

This clone has a single count. The chain is built from TRBV7-8 and TRBJ1-2; D not certain. V was clipped by 1 base and J by 6 bases, with 12 bases between them. The CDR3 covers 14 residues. Germline CDR1 reads SGHVS; CDR2 reads FQNEAQ. The CDR3 protein is CASSLVAGSNGYTF. The DNA for the CDR3 is TGTGCCAGCAGCTTAGTAGCTGGGAGCAATGGCTACACCTTC.

The V and J genes are TRBV2 and TRBJ1-2; 7 nucleotides match TRBD1. V trimming: 6 bases; J trimming: 2 bases; junction bases outside the gene matches: 3. Germline lookup yields CDR1 SNHLY and CDR2 FYNNEI. The CDR3 sequence is 13 residues long. The CDR3 sequence: CASREQGNYGYTF. The CDR3 DNA follows: TGTGCCAGCAGGGAACAGGGGAACTATGGCTACACCTTC. Using reference TRBV2 and TRBJ1-2 for the parts outside the CDR3, the full variable domain is EPEVTQTPSHQVTQMGQEVILRCVPISNHLYFYWYRQILGQKVEFLVSFYNNEISEKSEIFDDQFSVERPDGSNFTLKIRSTKLEDSAMYFCASREQGNYGYTFGSGTRLTVV.